This TCR beta chain was retrieved from a study of vaccination effects on CD4 cells after COVID-19. General observations from the study: Relatively few convalescent patients took part in the study, which had no early post-infection timepoints.

Assay used: immunoSEQ multiplex PCR; TCRdb lists only in-frame clones, some missing. The top ten hold about 25% of the sample, which has about 41,000 clones, approximately 70% seen once. As regards this clone: Its specificity is not known.

Trimming stripped 6 bases from V and 4 bases from J, with 6 bases between. This CDR3 has 11 residues. After expansion with viral peptide pools in the ViraFEST assay, antigen-specific CD4+ T cells were sequenced. The culture ran for roughly 10 days before CD4+ T cells were isolated. The vaccine recipients had no prior SARS-CoV-2 infection, with negative nucleocapsid antibodies. Days 3 and 7 saw half the medium replaced with IL-2 medium. The sample here was CD4+ T cells from PBMCs cultured with HCoV-OC43 spike peptides, taken before COVID-19 vaccination. Sample subset: HCoV-OC43 spike overlapping peptide pool stimulation. The chain carries TRBV12-3 or TRBV12-4 and TRBJ2-5; tentatively, D is TRBD2 (6 bases). The clonotype comes from a human donor who received a COVID-19 vaccine. Written as DNA, the CDR3 is TGTGCCAGCAGCGGGGGAGAGACCCAGTACTTC. This translates into CASSGGETQYF.